Described below is a single T cell receptor beta chain sequence and its context. This entry comes from a study of blood T cell repertoires in COVID-19. Turning to the study itself: Specimens from acute and convalescent COVID-19 originated in the United States, Italy and Spain.

Germline CDR1 and CDR2: SGHVS and FNYEAQ. This CDR3 is 17 amino acids long. With 5 bases clipped from V and 1 base from J, the junction kept 4 bases outside the gene matches. TCRdb keeps only in-frame clones here, not all; method: immunoSEQ multiplex PCR. The table shows some 200,000 clones, with approximately 87% occurring only once. The chain employs TRBV7-6 and TRBJ2-5, with 16 bases identical to TRBD2. Sequencing input: peripheral blood. This clonotype originated in a woman between 65 and 79 years old with COVID-19, enrolled during active disease. In nucleotides, the CDR3 is TGTGCCAGCAGCCCGGGACTAGCGGGAGGGGCCCAAGAGACCCAGTACTTC. Its protein is CASSPGLAGGAQETQYF. Filled out from reference TRBV7-6 and TRBJ2-5, the complete variable domain reads GAGVSQSPRYKVTKRGQDVALRCDPISGHVSLYWYRQALGQGPEFLTYFNYEAQQDKSGLPNDRFSAERPEGSISTLTIQRTEQRDSAMYRCASSPGLAGGAQETQYFGPGTRLLVL.